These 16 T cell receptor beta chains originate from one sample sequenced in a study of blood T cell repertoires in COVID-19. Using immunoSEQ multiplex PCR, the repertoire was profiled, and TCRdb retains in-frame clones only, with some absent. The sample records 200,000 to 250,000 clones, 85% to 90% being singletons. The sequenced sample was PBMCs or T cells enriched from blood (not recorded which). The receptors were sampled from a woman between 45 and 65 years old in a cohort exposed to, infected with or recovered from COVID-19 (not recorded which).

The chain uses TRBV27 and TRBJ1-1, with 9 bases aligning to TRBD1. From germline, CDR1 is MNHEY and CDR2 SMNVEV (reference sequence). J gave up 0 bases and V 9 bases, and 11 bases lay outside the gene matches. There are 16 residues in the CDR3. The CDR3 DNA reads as TGTGCCAGTATTTACAGGGGGCGGGAAGTGAACACTGAAGCTTTCTTT. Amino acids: CASIYRGREVNTEAFF.

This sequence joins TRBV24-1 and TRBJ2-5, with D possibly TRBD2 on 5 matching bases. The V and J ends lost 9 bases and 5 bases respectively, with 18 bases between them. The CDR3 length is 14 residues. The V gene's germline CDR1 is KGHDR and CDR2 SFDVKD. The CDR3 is CATRLTGNRETQYF. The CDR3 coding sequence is TGTGCCACCCGTCTTACGGGAAATAGGGAGACCCAGTACTTC.

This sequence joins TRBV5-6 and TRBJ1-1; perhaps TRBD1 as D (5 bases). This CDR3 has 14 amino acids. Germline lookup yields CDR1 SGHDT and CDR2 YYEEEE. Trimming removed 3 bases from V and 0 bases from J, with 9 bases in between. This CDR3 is CASSYRQMNTEAFF. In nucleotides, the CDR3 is TGTGCCAGCAGCTACCGACAGATGAACACTGAAGCTTTCTTT.

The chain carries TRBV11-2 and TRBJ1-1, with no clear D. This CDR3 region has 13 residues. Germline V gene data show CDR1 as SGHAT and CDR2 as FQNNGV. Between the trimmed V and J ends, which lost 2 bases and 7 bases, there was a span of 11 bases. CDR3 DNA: TGTGCCAGCAGCTTACCGGGAGGGAATGAAGCTTTCTTT. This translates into CASSLPGGNEAFF.

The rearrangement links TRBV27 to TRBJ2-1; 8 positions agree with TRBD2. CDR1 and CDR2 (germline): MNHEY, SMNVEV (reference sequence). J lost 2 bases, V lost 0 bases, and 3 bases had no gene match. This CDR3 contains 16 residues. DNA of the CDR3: TGTGCCAGCAGTTTATCGGGGACTAGTACCTACAATGAGCAGTTCTTC. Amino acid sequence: CASSLSGTSTYNEQFF.

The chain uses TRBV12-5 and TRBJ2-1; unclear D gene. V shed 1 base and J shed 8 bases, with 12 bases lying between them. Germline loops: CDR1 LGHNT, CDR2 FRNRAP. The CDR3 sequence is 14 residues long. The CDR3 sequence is CASGLGGVYDEQFF. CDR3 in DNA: TGTGCTAGTGGTTTGGGTGGAGTTTACGATGAGCAGTTCTTC.

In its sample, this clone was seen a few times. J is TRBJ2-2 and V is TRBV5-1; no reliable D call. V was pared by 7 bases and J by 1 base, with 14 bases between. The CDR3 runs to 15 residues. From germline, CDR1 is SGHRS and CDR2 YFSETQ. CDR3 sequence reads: CASRGFGLNTGELFF. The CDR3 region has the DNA TGCGCCAGCCGAGGATTCGGTTTGAACACCGGGGAGCTGTTTTTT.

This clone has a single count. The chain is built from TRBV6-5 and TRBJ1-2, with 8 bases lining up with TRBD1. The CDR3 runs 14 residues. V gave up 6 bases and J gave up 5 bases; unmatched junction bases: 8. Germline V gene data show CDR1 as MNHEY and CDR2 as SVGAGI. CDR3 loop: CASRIGTGSYGYTF. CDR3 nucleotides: TGTGCCAGCAGAATAGGGACAGGTTCATATGGCTACACCTTC.

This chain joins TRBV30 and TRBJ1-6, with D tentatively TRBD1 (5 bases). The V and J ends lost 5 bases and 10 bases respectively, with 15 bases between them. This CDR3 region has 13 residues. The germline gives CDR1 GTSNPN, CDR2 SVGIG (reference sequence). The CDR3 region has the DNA TGTGCCTGGTTGGGGGGGTCAGGATCACCCCTCCACTTT. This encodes CAWLGGSGSPLHF.

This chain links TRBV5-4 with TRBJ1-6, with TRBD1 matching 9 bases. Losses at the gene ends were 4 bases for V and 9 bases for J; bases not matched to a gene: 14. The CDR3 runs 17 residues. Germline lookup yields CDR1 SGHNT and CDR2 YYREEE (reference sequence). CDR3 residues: CASSPTGGPNWRSPLHF. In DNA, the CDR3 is TGTGCCAGCAGCCCCACAGGGGGCCCGAACTGGCGTTCACCCCTCCACTTT.

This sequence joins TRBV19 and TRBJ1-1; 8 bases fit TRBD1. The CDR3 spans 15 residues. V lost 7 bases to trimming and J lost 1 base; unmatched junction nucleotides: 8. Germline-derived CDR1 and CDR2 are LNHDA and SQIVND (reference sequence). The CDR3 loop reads CASTIAGTGNTEAFF. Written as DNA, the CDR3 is TGTGCCAGTACCATAGCCGGGACAGGGAACACTGAAGCTTTCTTT.

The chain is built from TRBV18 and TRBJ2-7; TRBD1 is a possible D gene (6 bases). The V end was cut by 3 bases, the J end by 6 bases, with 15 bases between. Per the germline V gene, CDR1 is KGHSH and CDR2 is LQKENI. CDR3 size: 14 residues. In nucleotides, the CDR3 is TGTGCCAGCTCACCTAACCAGGGGCGTAGCGAGCAGTACTTC. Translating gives CASSPNQGRSEQYF.

CDR3 sequence (DNA): TGTGCCAGCAGCTCCACACAGTTAGATACGCAGTATTTT. This encodes CASSSTQLDTQYF. The V and J genes are TRBV9 and TRBJ2-3; no reliable D call. Trimming stripped 4 bases from V and 5 bases from J, with 11 bases between. Germline V CDR1 and CDR2: SGDLS, YYNGEE. The CDR3 contains 13 residues.

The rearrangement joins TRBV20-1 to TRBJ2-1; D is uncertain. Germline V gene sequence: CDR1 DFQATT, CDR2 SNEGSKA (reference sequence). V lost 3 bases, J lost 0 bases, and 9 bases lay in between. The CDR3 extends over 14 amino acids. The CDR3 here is CSASPGGSYNEQFF. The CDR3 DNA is TGCAGTGCTAGTCCAGGTGGCTCCTACAATGAGCAGTTCTTC.

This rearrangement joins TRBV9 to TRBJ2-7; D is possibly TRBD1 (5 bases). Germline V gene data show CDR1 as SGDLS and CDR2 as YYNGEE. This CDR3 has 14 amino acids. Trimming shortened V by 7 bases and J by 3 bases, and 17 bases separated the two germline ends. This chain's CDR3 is CASSSRPGNYEQYF. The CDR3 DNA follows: TGTGCCAGCTCTTCCCGTCCAGGGAACTACGAGCAGTACTTC.

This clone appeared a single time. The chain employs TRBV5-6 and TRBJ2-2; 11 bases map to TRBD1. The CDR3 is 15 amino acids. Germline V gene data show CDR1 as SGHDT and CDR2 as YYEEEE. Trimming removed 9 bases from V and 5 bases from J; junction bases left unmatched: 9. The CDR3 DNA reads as TGTGCCACCCTCCCAGGGACAGGGGGGACCGGGGAGCTGTTTTTT. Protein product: CATLPGTGGTGELFF.